This is a list of T cell receptor beta chains from one sample in a study of T cells expressing NK-cell markers. Following a re-call of the 5' RACE reads, TCRdb has one entry per CDR3 protein and lacks DNA. The sample shows about 380,000 distinct CDR3 sequences, and under 6.5% sits with its ten largest clones. Input material: blood T cells: a sorted CD56 or NKG2C T cell subset, CD4+ or CD8+ T cells, or bulk PBMC T cells (not recorded which). The receptors were sampled from a man between 18 and 69 years old in good health. Both conserved end residues are part of each CDR3. Each record gives: V gene, J gene, CDR3 protein.

V: TRBV6-5
J: TRBJ1-6
CDR3: CASSYVQRNSPLHF

V: TRBV5-6
J: TRBJ2-2
CDR3: CASSPRGRGDTGELFF

V: TRBV6-1
J: TRBJ2-5
CDR3: CASSRGFQETQYF

V: TRBV18
J: TRBJ2-7
CDR3: CASSPMDGPSPHEQYF

V: TRBV6-5
J: TRBJ2-7
CDR3: CASGYTGREQYF

V: TRBV7-9
J: TRBJ1-3
CDR3: CASSLEIGTIYF

V: TRBV5-1
J: TRBJ1-3
CDR3: CASSPGTGLGNTIYF

V: TRBV4-2
J: TRBJ2-5
CDR3: CASSQDAGLAGGETQYF

V: TRBV20-1
J: TRBJ1-2
CDR3: CSAGGTEVYGYTF

V: TRBV28
J: TRBJ2-3
CDR3: CASSPLRGGDTQYF

V: TRBV5-1
J: TRBJ2-5
CDR3: CASSLRTSGGAQETQYF

V: TRBV5-1
J: TRBJ2-2
CDR3: CASSLTGSGVSNTGELFF

V: TRBV3-1
J: TRBJ1-1
CDR3: CASSMRVTEAFF

V: TRBV7-6
J: TRBJ2-7
CDR3: CASSLAAGQGGTYEQYF

V: TRBV12-3/TRBV12-4
J: TRBJ1-5
CDR3: CASSFAEVISNQPQHF

V: TRBV7-6
J: TRBJ1-2
CDR3: CASSLGARGYSYGYTF

V: TRBV20-1
J: TRBJ1-2
CDR3: CSATRDTRGYTF

V: TRBV11-2
J: TRBJ2-3
CDR3: CASSWGGRDTQYF

V: TRBV12-3/TRBV12-4
J: TRBJ1-5
CDR3: CASSDFFVGHLNQPQHF

V: TRBV21-1
J: TRBJ2-7
CDR3: CASSKYSPETSGGAYEQYF

V: TRBV29-1
J: TRBJ1-2
CDR3: CSVVKGDGGGYTF

V: TRBV6-1
J: TRBJ2-3
CDR3: CASSEQRLDTQYF

V: TRBV7-9
J: TRBJ2-1
CDR3: CASSLTAAGGRGEQFF

V: TRBV3-1
J: TRBJ2-3
CDR3: CASRGTSGGTQYF

V: TRBV7-8
J: TRBJ2-3
CDR3: CASSTRTSGDTDTQYF